What follows are 32 T cell receptor beta chains derived from one specimen sequenced in a study of blood T cell repertoires in COVID-19. Using immunoSEQ multiplex PCR, the repertoire was profiled, and TCRdb retains in-frame clones only, with some absent. The sample lists some 110,000 clones; 82% were seen once. The sequenced sample consisted of peripheral blood. These receptors were collected from an older woman with acute or convalescent COVID-19.

This clone has just one count. For the CDR3, the DNA is TGTGCCTGGAGTGTGGGAGCTAGCACAGATACGCAGTATTTT. Translating gives CAWSVGASTDTQYF. The rearrangement links TRBV30 to TRBJ2-3; TRBD2 might be the D (5 bases). The germline V and J ends were trimmed by 0 bases and 0 bases, with 7 bases remaining between them. Germline V gives CDR1 GTSNPN, CDR2 SVGIG (reference sequence). The CDR3 runs to 14 residues.

The gene calls are TRBV2 and TRBJ1-2, with TRBD1 matching over 7 bases. This CDR3 comprises 16 residues. CDR1 and CDR2 from the germline V gene are SNHLY and FYNNEI. The V gene end was trimmed by 5 bases and the J gene end by 0 bases; junction bases not matched to a gene: 9. The DNA of the CDR3 is TGTGCCAGCAGTAGTCGGACAGGAGTCTCTAACTATGGCTACACCTTC. Translation gives CASSSRTGVSNYGYTF.

The rearrangement joins TRBV2 to TRBJ2-3; the D gene is possibly TRBD2 (5 bases). Germline loops: CDR1 SNHLY, CDR2 FYNNEI. This CDR3 is 15 amino acids long. Trimming stripped 0 bases from V and 3 bases from J, with 10 bases between. CDR3 nucleotide sequence: TGTGCCAGCAGTGAAGCCAGCGGACGGACAGATACGCAGTATTTT. Translated: CASSEASGRTDTQYF.

The chain combines TRBV29-1 with TRBJ1-1; no definite D call. Germline CDR1 reads SQVTM; CDR2 reads ANQGSEA. V was shortened by 0 bases and J by 3 bases, with 14 bases between the two germline ends. CDR3 length equals 15 residues. This CDR3 is CSVEDRRVRDTEAFF. The CDR3 nucleotides read TGCAGCGTTGAAGATCGAAGGGTGAGGGACACTGAAGCTTTCTTT.

The CDR3 DNA sequence: TGTGCCAGTAGTGACCGGGACAGGGGTGTCGTGACTAATGAAAAACTGTTTTTT. Its protein is CASSDRDRGVVTNEKLFF. This chain connects TRBV19 to TRBJ1-4, with 10 bases fitting TRBD1. The CDR3 consists of 18 residues. Trimming cost V 5 bases and J 2 bases; bases outside gene matches: 11. Germline V gives CDR1 LNHDA, CDR2 SQIVND (reference sequence).

The V gene is TRBV7-8, the J gene TRBJ1-2, with 7 positions matching TRBD1. Germline trimming cut 1 base from V and 5 bases from J; bases unmatched to any gene: 4. CDR1 and CDR2 from the germline V gene are SGHVS and FQNEAQ. This CDR3 spans 14 amino acids. The CDR3 protein is CASSLEGQRYGYTF. In nucleotides, the CDR3 is TGTGCCAGCAGCTTAGAGGGACAGCGGTATGGCTACACCTTC.

This clone was observed a handful of times. The CDR3 here is CAITARGGTTGELFF. The CDR3 coding sequence is TGTGCCATCACTGCCCGCGGGGGGACCACCGGGGAGCTGTTTTTT. J is TRBJ2-2 and V is TRBV10-3; 8 bases are a match to TRBD2. The CDR3 runs 15 residues. Trimming at V came to 7 bases and at J to 4 bases, leaving 8 bases not matched to a gene. CDR1 and CDR2 (germline): ENHRY, SYGVKD.

This sequence joins TRBV12-3 or TRBV12-4 and TRBJ1-2; 7 bases align to TRBD1. The CDR3 is 13 amino acids. The V and J ends lost 9 bases and 8 bases, in that order; junction bases with no gene match: 12. Here the CDR3 reads CASRQGIEEGYTF. In nucleotides, the CDR3 is TGTGCCAGTAGACAGGGAATTGAGGAGGGCTACACCTTC.

J is TRBJ1-5 and V is TRBV4-3; 12 bases agree with TRBD1. This CDR3 comprises 17 residues. Germline CDR1 reads LGHNA; CDR2 reads YSLEER. Trimming at V came to 0 bases and at J to 6 bases, leaving 6 bases not matched to a gene. The CDR3 loop reads CASSQDWGTGGIQPQHF. As DNA, the CDR3 is TGCGCCAGCAGCCAAGATTGGGGGACAGGGGGCATTCAGCCCCAGCATTTT.

The chain links TRBV3-1 (or the pseudogene TRBV3-2) to TRBJ1-1; D remains unclear. The CDR3 extends over 15 amino acids. Per the germline V gene, CDR1 is LGHDT and CDR2 is YNNKEL (reference sequence). The V and J ends lost 6 bases and 1 base respectively, with 15 bases between them. The CDR3 DNA reads TGTGCCAGCAGAAGCCAGGAAGGCGCGAACACTGAAGCTTTCTTT. It is translated as CASRSQEGANTEAFF.

This chain links TRBV30 with TRBJ1-4; D unclear. Germline CDR1 reads GTSNPN; CDR2 reads SVGIG (reference sequence). This CDR3 is built from 13 residues. V was cut by 3 bases and J by 10 bases, with 15 bases left in between. CDR3 sequence: CAWSAHEGGKLFF. The DNA for the CDR3 is TGTGCCTGGAGCGCCCACGAGGGAGGAAAACTGTTTTTT.

J is TRBJ1-6 and V is TRBV6-5; D ambiguous. The CDR3 extends over 14 amino acids. Trimming took off 5 bases at V and 0 bases at J, with 5 bases between the two ends. Germline V gives CDR1 MNHEY, CDR2 SVGAGI. In DNA form, the CDR3 reads TGTGCCAGCAGTCCTCGCTCCTATAATTCACCCCTCCACTTT. Its protein is CASSPRSYNSPLHF.

This chain uses TRBV19 with TRBJ1-1; tentative D call: TRBD1 (6 bases). The CDR3 runs 15 residues. V lost 3 bases to trimming and J lost 7 bases, with 18 bases between them. Germline V lookup: CDR1 LNHDA, CDR2 SQIVND (reference sequence). The CDR3 sequence is CASSMGAQATFEAFF. CDR3 DNA sequence: TGTGCCAGTAGTATGGGGGCACAGGCGACTTTTGAAGCTTTCTTT.

This clone was observed a few times. The rearrangement uses TRBV11-3 and TRBJ2-1; 8 positions match TRBD2. J gave up 8 bases and V 6 bases, and 15 bases lay outside the gene matches. The CDR3 covers 16 residues. Germline CDR1 and CDR2: SGHNT and YENEEA. This CDR3 reads CASSPAGGPNGDEQFF. CDR3 nucleotide sequence: TGTGCCAGCAGTCCCGCGGGGGGCCCTAACGGCGATGAGCAGTTCTTC.

The V gene is TRBV6-5, the J gene TRBJ1-2; possible D gene TRBD1, 5 bases. Trimming stripped 7 bases from V and 5 bases from J, with 14 bases between. From germline, CDR1 is MNHEY and CDR2 SVGAGI. The CDR3 spans 13 residues. The CDR3 region has the DNA TGTGCCAGCAAGTGGACGACAGATTATGGCTACACCTTC. The encoded protein is CASKWTTDYGYTF.

The chain links TRBV4-3 to TRBJ1-3; TRBD1 agrees at 7 bases. CDR3 length: 16 amino acids. V shed 0 bases, J shed 4 bases, and the junction held 6 bases outside the gene matches. The germline V gene encodes CDR1 LGHNA and CDR2 YSLEER. CDR3 amino acids: CASSQDYNRGGNTIYF. CDR3 coding DNA: TGCGCCAGCAGCCAAGATTACAACAGGGGAGGAAACACCATATATTTT.

This chain joins TRBV30 and TRBJ2-3, with 8 nucleotides matching TRBD2. This CDR3 is built from 16 residues. Looked up from germline, CDR1 is GTSNPN and CDR2 is SVGIG (reference sequence). With V trimmed by 2 bases and J by 2 bases, 9 bases remained unmatched. This CDR3 reads CAWSPTLAVTTDTQYF. DNA of the CDR3: TGTGCCTGGAGTCCGACACTAGCGGTGACCACAGATACGCAGTATTTT.

The chain links TRBV5-4 to TRBJ2-7, with 8 bases aligning to TRBD1. CDR3 length: 13 residues. Germline V gene lookup returns CDR1 SGHNT and CDR2 YYREEE (reference sequence). V trimming: 4 bases; J trimming: 2 bases; junction bases outside the gene matches: 2. The CDR3 reads CASSRQGTYEQYV. The CDR3 nucleotides read TGTGCCAGCAGCCGACAGGGGACCTACGAGCAGTACGTC.

Worth noting for this clone: Other DNA sequences of this sample code for an identical CDR3. The gene calls are TRBV7-2 and TRBJ1-1; D may be TRBD1 (5 bases). CDR3 size: 13 residues. From germline, CDR1 is SGHTA and CDR2 FQGNSA. The V end was cut by 5 bases, the J end by 4 bases, with 11 bases between. The DNA for the CDR3 is TGTGCCAGCAGCCTCGGGGGGGGCACTGAAGCTTTCTTT. Translated, it gives CASSLGGGTEAFF.

The chain is built from TRBV3-1 (or the pseudogene TRBV3-2) and TRBJ2-7; 13 positions agree with TRBD2. Looked up from germline, CDR1 is LGHDT and CDR2 is YNNKEL (reference sequence). V lost 1 base to trimming and J lost 2 bases; unmatched junction nucleotides: 11. CDR3 length: 19 residues. The DNA of the CDR3 is TGTGCCAGCAGCCAAGGTCCCCTGACTAGCGGGGGGCCGACCTACGAGCAGTACTTC. As protein: CASSQGPLTSGGPTYEQYF.

V usage is TRBV2 and J usage is TRBJ2-5; 7 nucleotides match TRBD1. The V segment lost 4 bases and the J segment 4 bases; nucleotides outside the gene matches: 6. From germline, CDR1 is SNHLY and CDR2 FYNNEI. The CDR3 runs 14 residues. CDR3 residues: CASSGGGLRETQYF. For the CDR3, the DNA is TGTGCCAGCAGTGGAGGGGGCCTTAGAGAGACCCAGTACTTC. The full variable domain, rest sourced from reference TRBV2 and TRBJ2-5, is EPEVTQTPSHQVTQMGQEVILRCVPISNHLYFYWYRQILGQKVEFLVSFYNNEISEKSEIFDDQFSVERPDGSNFTLKIRSTKLEDSAMYFCASSGGGLRETQYFGPGTRLLVL.

The V and J genes are TRBV7-2 and TRBJ2-7; a possible D gene is TRBD2 (5 bases). The CDR3 runs 15 residues. Germline CDR1 SGHTA, CDR2 FQGNSA. Trimming removed 7 bases at V and 2 bases at J, with 18 bases between. In DNA form, the CDR3 reads TGTGCCAGCACGCTAGCACCGGACCCGACCTACGAGCAGTACTTC. It specifies CASTLAPDPTYEQYF.

This chain connects TRBV10-2 to TRBJ1-3; D not certain. The V end was cut by 1 base, the J end by 4 bases, with 11 bases between. Germline lookup yields CDR1 WSHSY and CDR2 SAAADI. There are 15 residues in the CDR3. CDR3 sequence: CASSEWAGRGNTIYF. CDR3 DNA sequence: TGCGCCAGCAGTGAGTGGGCCGGTAGAGGAAACACCATATATTTT.

The rearrangement joins TRBV5-5 to TRBJ2-1; D possibly corresponds to TRBD2 (6 bases). Per the germline V gene, CDR1 is SGHKS and CDR2 is YYEKEE (reference sequence). The CDR3 runs to 16 residues. The V end was cut by 2 bases, the J end by 1 base, with 13 bases between. The CDR3 DNA is TGTGCCAGCAGCTTTGGGTCAGGGAGGTCCTACAATGAGCAGTTCTTC. It translates to CASSFGSGRSYNEQFF.

This rearrangement joins TRBV4-3 to TRBJ1-5; 10 nucleotides match TRBD1. The ends lost 3 bases at V and 7 bases at J; junction bases unmatched: 6. The CDR3 is made up of 15 amino acids. The germline V gene encodes CDR1 LGHNA and CDR2 YSLEER. The CDR3 is CASSQQTGGGQPQHF. The DNA of the CDR3 is TGCGCCAGCAGCCAGCAGACAGGGGGCGGCCAGCCCCAGCATTTT.

This chain links TRBV7-8 with TRBJ1-3, with a tentative D call TRBD1 (6 bases). Germline V gene lookup returns CDR1 SGHVS and CDR2 FQNEAQ. The CDR3 covers 15 residues. V shed 1 base and J shed 1 base, with 8 bases lying between them. The CDR3 nucleotides read TGTGCCAGCAGCTTAGGGACAGTATCTGGAAACACCATATATTTT. Translating gives CASSLGTVSGNTIYF.

The chain recombines TRBV18 with TRBJ2-3; maybe TRBD1 (6 bases). The CDR3 has 15 residues. CDR1 and CDR2 (germline): KGHSH, LQKENI. Trimming took 3 bases from V and 0 from J, leaving 10 bases between them. CDR3 coding DNA: TGTGCCAGCTCACCGGGGGCGTCTAGCACAGATACGCAGTATTTT. It is translated as CASSPGASSTDTQYF.

The rearrangement joins TRBV4-3 to TRBJ1-4; possibly TRBD1 for D (5 bases). The germline gives CDR1 LGHNA, CDR2 YSLEER. Trimming took off 10 bases at V and 4 bases at J, with 16 bases between the two ends. The CDR3 length is 14 residues. In DNA, the CDR3 is TGCGCCACCACACGACTGGGGGGTAATGAAAAACTGTTTTTT. It translates to CATTRLGGNEKLFF.

The chain has TRBV7-6 and TRBJ1-4, with D perhaps TRBD1 (5 bases). V was trimmed by 0 bases and J by 1 base, leaving 9 bases between them. Germline lookup yields CDR1 SGHVS and CDR2 FNYEAQ. This CDR3 comprises 16 residues. Here the CDR3 DNA reads TGTGCCAGCAGCTTAGCGCTGGGGGGAACTAATGAAAAACTGTTTTTT. Protein: CASSLALGGTNEKLFF.

This chain links TRBV20-1 with TRBJ1-2, with 7 bases matching TRBD1. The CDR3 is made up of 14 amino acids. Germline values: CDR1 DFQATT, CDR2 SNEGSKA (reference sequence). Trimming removed 4 bases from V and 6 bases from J; junction bases left unmatched: 11. The CDR3 DNA reads TGCAGTGCTACTGACTTCGGAGGGGGCGATGGCTACACCTTC. It encodes CSATDFGGGDGYTF.

This rearrangement joins TRBV5-5 to TRBJ1-6; 8 bases map to TRBD1. Germline V gene data show CDR1 as SGHKS and CDR2 as YYEKEE (reference sequence). V was clipped by 2 bases and J by 6 bases; unmatched bases: 4. This CDR3 is built from 15 residues. The CDR3 DNA reads TGTGCCAGCAGCTTATACACAGGGGGTAATTCACCCCTCCACTTT. Amino acids: CASSLYTGGNSPLHF. The full variable domain, with the rest looked up from reference TRBV5-5 and TRBJ1-6, is DAGVTQSPTHLIKTRGQQVTLRCSPISGHKSVSWYQQVLGQGPQFIFQYYEKEERGRGNFPDRFSARQFPNYSSELNVNALLLGDSALYLCASSLYTGGNSPLHFGNGTRLTVT.

This clone has just a few counts. The V and J genes are TRBV5-6 and TRBJ2-5; 11 bases are shared with TRBD2. Losses at the gene ends were 4 bases for V and 2 bases for J; bases not matched to a gene: 16. Germline CDR1 SGHDT, CDR2 YYEEEE. The CDR3 extends over 19 amino acids. The CDR3 region is CASSHPWISSGGEQETQYF. In DNA, the CDR3 is TGTGCCAGCAGCCATCCTTGGATTAGTAGCGGGGGGGAGCAAGAGACCCAGTACTTC. Filled out from reference TRBV5-6 and TRBJ2-5, the complete variable domain reads DAGVTQSPTHLIKTRGQQVTLRCSPKSGHDTVSWYQQALGQGPQFIFQYYEEEERQRGNFPDRFSGHQFPNYSSELNVNALLLGDSALYLCASSHPWISSGGEQETQYFGPGTRLLVL.